The 4 T cell receptor beta chains presented below share a single source sample, sequenced in a study of cytomegalovirus exposure and HLA in healthy donors. It was with 60 Vbeta and 13 Jbeta primers that the PCR ran. The protocol was immunoSEQ multiplex PCR, while the TCRdb copy is restricted to in-frame clones and leaves out a portion. The repertoire holds 310,000 or so clones, with around nine tenths as singletons. Sample: PBMCs. Source of these receptors: a woman younger than 35 in good health and CMV-seronegative.

The V gene is TRBV28, the J gene TRBJ1-2; D gene ambiguous. Germline CDR1 and CDR2: MDHEN and SYDVKM. V lost 2 bases, J lost 5 bases, and 12 bases lay in between. The length of the CDR3 is 14 residues. CDR3 region: CASSLRIGIYGYTF. CDR3 coding DNA: TGTGCCAGCAGTTTAAGGATCGGGATTTATGGCTACACCTTC.

Concerning this clone: Other nucleotide sequences in the sample specify the same CDR3. The chain uses TRBV5-1 and TRBJ1-1; tentatively, D is TRBD1 (5 bases). CDR1 SGHRS and CDR2 YFSETQ come from the germline V gene. The germline V and J ends were trimmed by 0 bases and 2 bases, with 8 bases remaining between them. The CDR3 consists of 14 residues. The CDR3 region has the DNA TGCGCCAGCAGCTTGGGACAGACTAACACTGAAGCTTTCTTT. As protein: CASSLGQTNTEAFF.

The CDR3 DNA follows: TGCGCCAGCAGCTTGGCGAGGGAAGAGACCCAGTACTTC. Translated: CASSLAREETQYF. This chain links TRBV5-1 with TRBJ2-5, with a weak D call TRBD2 (5 bases). CDR1 is SGHRS, CDR2 YFSETQ, per germline. The CDR3 extends over 13 amino acids. Trimming pared 0 bases from V and 3 bases from J, leaving 6 bases between. Using reference TRBV5-1 and TRBJ2-5 for the parts outside the CDR3, the full variable domain is KAGVTQTPRYLIKTRGQQVTLSCSPISGHRSVSWYQQTPGQGLQFLFEYFSETQRNKGNFPGRFSGRQFSNSRSEMNVSTLELGDSALYLCASSLAREETQYFGPGTRLLVL.

The chain has TRBV7-8 and TRBJ2-5, with TRBD2 matching over 7 bases. The CDR3 is 14 amino acids. Per germline, CDR1 SGHVS and CDR2 FQNEAQ. V lost 1 base to trimming and J lost 7 bases; unmatched junction nucleotides: 6. Here the CDR3 reads CASSLDPRGVTQYF. CDR3 nucleotide sequence: TGTGCCAGCAGCTTAGATCCTCGGGGGGTGACCCAGTACTTC.